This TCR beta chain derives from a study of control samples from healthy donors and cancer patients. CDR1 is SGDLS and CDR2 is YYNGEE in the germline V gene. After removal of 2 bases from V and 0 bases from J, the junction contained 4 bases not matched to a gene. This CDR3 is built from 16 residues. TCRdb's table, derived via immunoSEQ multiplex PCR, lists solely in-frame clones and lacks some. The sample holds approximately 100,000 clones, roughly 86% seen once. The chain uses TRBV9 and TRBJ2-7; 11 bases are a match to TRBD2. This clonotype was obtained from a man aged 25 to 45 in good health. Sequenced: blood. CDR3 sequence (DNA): TGTGCCAGCAGCGTGGGACTAGCGGCCGCCTCCTACGAGCAGTACTTC. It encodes CASSVGLAAASYEQYF.